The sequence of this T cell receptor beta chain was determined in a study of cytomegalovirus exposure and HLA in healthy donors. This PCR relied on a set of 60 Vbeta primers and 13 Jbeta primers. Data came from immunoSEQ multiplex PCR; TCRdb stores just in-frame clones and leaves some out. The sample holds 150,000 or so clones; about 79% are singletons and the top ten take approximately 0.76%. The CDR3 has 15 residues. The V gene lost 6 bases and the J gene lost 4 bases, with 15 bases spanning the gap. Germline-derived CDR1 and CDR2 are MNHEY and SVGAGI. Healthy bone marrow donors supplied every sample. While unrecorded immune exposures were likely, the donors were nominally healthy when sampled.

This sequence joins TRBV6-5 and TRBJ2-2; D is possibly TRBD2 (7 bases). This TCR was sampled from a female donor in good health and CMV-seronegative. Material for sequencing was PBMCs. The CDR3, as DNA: TGTGCCAGCAGCGGGGGGCCAGCGCGCACCGGGGAGCTGTTTTTT. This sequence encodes CASSGGPARTGELFF.